These 5 T cell receptor beta chains came from one sample sequenced in a study of T cells after yellow fever vaccination. TCRdb processed the 5' RACE reads anew with MiXCR; each CDR3 protein has one entry. The data hold 280,000 or so distinct CDR3 sequences, with less than 9.5% observed a single time. Sequencing was performed on CD4+ T cells sorted from PBMCs, taken 5 days after the yellow fever booster vaccination. Receptor source: a man between 18 and 29 years old who received the YFV17D yellow fever vaccine.

This clonotype was counted many times. This rearrangement joins TRBV4-2 to TRBJ2-3; TRBD2 matches at 13 bases. The germline V gene has CDR1 LGHNA and CDR2 YNFKEQ. This CDR3 spans 16 amino acids. V was pared by 4 bases and J by 2 bases, with 3 bases of the junction left unmatched. The CDR3 DNA reads TGTGCCAGCAGCCGGACTAGCGGGGGCCTCACAGATACGCAGTATTTT. The encoded protein is CASSRTSGGLTDTQYF.

The rearrangement links TRBV6-1 to TRBJ2-3, with 13 bases fitting TRBD2. CDR1 is MNHNS, CDR2 SASEGT, per germline. This CDR3 spans 16 amino acids. V trimming: 5 bases; J trimming: 4 bases; junction bases outside the gene matches: 6. The CDR3 DNA reads as TGTGCCAGCAGTATGGGGACTAGCGGGGCCGCAGATACGCAGTATTTT. It codes for CASSMGTSGAADTQYF.

This rearrangement joins TRBV4-2 to TRBJ2-5; 7 bases align to TRBD1. The junction had 10 bases not matched to a gene; V was cut back by 1 base and J by 5 bases. The CDR3 consists of 16 residues. Germline CDR1 LGHNA, CDR2 YNFKEQ. The CDR3 region is CASSQGTGSPGETQYF. CDR3 bases: TGTGCCAGCAGCCAAGGGACAGGCAGCCCTGGCGAGACCCAGTACTTC.

This clonotype appeared many times. The V call is TRBV7-2, the J call TRBJ2-5; 11 bases fit TRBD2. Per the germline V gene, CDR1 is SGHTA and CDR2 is FQGNSA. The V gene end was trimmed by 3 bases and the J gene end by 5 bases; junction bases not matched to a gene: 5. This CDR3 region has 15 residues. The CDR3 DNA follows: TGTGCCAGCAGCTTTAGCGGGGGGGCGGGTGAGACCCAGTACTTC. This encodes CASSFSGGAGETQYF.

The chain couples TRBV3-1 to TRBJ2-1; D gene uncertain. Germline CDR1 reads LGHDT; CDR2 reads YNNKEL (reference sequence). V was pared by 0 bases and J by 5 bases, with 11 bases between. The CDR3 runs to 15 residues. In DNA, the CDR3 is TGTGCCAGCAGCCAAGATCTCGGACGCGACAATGAGCAGTTCTTC. Its translation is CASSQDLGRDNEQFF.